These T cell receptor beta chains were read from a single sample in a study of CD8 T cells in ankylosing spondylitis. TCRdb called the 5' RACE reads again in MiXCR, with one record for every CDR3 protein. Of some 350,000 distinct CDR3 sequences in the sample, about 15% were seen once. Source material: blood, either unsorted or a sorted T cell fraction (not recorded which). The receptors originated from a male donor with ankylosing spondylitis or in good health (not recorded which). Both conserved end residues are part of each CDR3. D genes are given only for firm matches. The listing skips clone size in some rows; elsewhere it reads once, few, many or a size class.

-	TRBV12-3/TRBV12-4	TRBJ1-1	-	CASSLARQVLLEAFF	TGTGCCAGCAGTTTAGCTCGGCAGGTGCTCCTTGAAGCTTTCTTT
-	TRBV4-2	TRBJ1-1	many	CASSPTVPGDTEAFF	TGTGCCAGCAGTCCGACGGTACCAGGGGACACTGAAGCTTTCTTT
-	TRBV11-2	TRBJ2-2	few	CASNLGNTGELFF	TGTGCCAGCAACTTAGGGAACACCGGGGAGCTGTTTTTT
-	TRBV2	TRBJ2-5	-	CASSSSRTSETQYF	TGTGCCAGCAGTTCATCCCGGACCTCAGAGACCCAGTACTTC
-	TRBV20-1	TRBJ2-5	-	CSARVSGEETQYF	TGCAGTGCTAGAGTAAGCGGTGAAGAGACCCAGTACTTC
-	TRBV2	TRBJ2-3	many	CASSDSGPDTQYF	TGTGCCAGCAGTGATTCAGGTCCAGATACGCAGTATTTT
-	TRBV6-6	TRBJ2-7	-	CASSPGSNYEQYF	TGTGCCAGCAGTCCGGGATCCAACTACGAGCAGTACTTC
-	TRBV9	TRBJ2-5	-	CASSPTAEKETQYF	TGTGCCAGCAGCCCCACTGCGGAGAAAGAGACCCAGTACTTC
TRBD2	TRBV19	TRBJ2-1	few	CASSIVRGGSGPNEQFF	TGTGCCAGTAGTATAGTCCGGGGGGGTAGCGGACCCAATGAGCAGTTCTTC
-	TRBV7-9	TRBJ1-2	few	CASSSGPEGYTF	TGTGCCAGCAGCTCCGGGCCGGAGGGCTACACCTTC
-	TRBV12-3/TRBV12-4	TRBJ1-4	-	CASSALGEKLFF	TGTGCCAGCAGTGCCCTGGGGGAAAAACTGTTTTTT
-	TRBV20-1	TRBJ1-4	many	CSARGTANEKLFF	TGCAGTGCTAGAGGGACAGCCAATGAAAAACTGTTTTTT
TRBD1	TRBV12-3/TRBV12-4	TRBJ1-2	-	CASSSNRDRDSYTF	TGTGCCAGCAGTTCCAACCGGGACAGGGATAGCTACACCTTC
-	TRBV20-1	TRBJ1-6	-	CSAQPRFGSPLHF	TGCAGTGCCCAGCCCCGGTTTGGATCACCCCTCCACTTT
-	TRBV5-1	TRBJ2-3	few	CASSLAGRSTDTQYF	TGCGCCAGCAGCTTGGCGGGGAGAAGCACAGATACGCAGTATTTT
-	TRBV4-1	TRBJ1-1	few	CASSPAGVEAFF	TGCGCCAGCAGCCCTGCGGGGGTCGAAGCTTTCTTT
-	TRBV12-3/TRBV12-4	TRBJ2-2	few	CASSFRPTGELFF	TGTGCCAGCAGTTTCAGACCCACCGGGGAGCTGTTTTTT
-	TRBV10-3	TRBJ2-1	-	CAISVLDGAYNEQFF	TGTGCCATCAGTGTTTTGGACGGGGCTTACAATGAGCAGTTCTTC
-	TRBV18	TRBJ1-3	-	CASSPPGGANSGNTIYF	TGTGCCAGCTCACCACCCGGGGGAGCTAACTCTGGAAACACCATATATTTT
TRBD1	TRBV25-1	TRBJ1-1	-	CASSGTGRNTEAFF	TGTGCCAGCAGTGGGACAGGGCGGAACACTGAAGCTTTCTTT
TRBD1	TRBV12-5	TRBJ2-5	-	CASVPDREEETQYF	TGTGCTAGTGTCCCGGACAGGGAGGAAGAGACCCAGTACTTC
-	TRBV20-1	TRBJ2-3	many	CSASNPSGTDTQYF	TGCAGTGCTAGCAATCCTTCAGGCACAGATACGCAGTATTTT
TRBD1	TRBV5-1	TRBJ2-5	few	CASSVRDSQETQYF	TGCGCCAGCAGCGTCCGGGACAGCCAAGAGACCCAGTACTTC
TRBD2	TRBV4-1	TRBJ2-1	few	CASSRGLAVSYNEQFF	TGCGCCAGCAGCCGGGGACTAGCGGTCTCCTACAATGAGCAGTTCTTC
-	TRBV5-5	TRBJ2-5	few	CASSLTSWVQETQYF	TGTGCCAGCAGCTTGACTAGCTGGGTCCAAGAGACCCAGTACTTC
-	TRBV27	TRBJ1-1	few	CASSLGGRPEAFF	TGTGCCAGCAGTTTAGGGGGACGACCTGAAGCTTTCTTT
-	TRBV6-1	TRBJ2-3	-	CASEEQGPPATQYF	TGTGCCAGCGAGGAACAGGGCCCTCCCGCTACGCAGTATTTT
-	TRBV13	TRBJ2-1	many	CASSSFPDYQFF	TGTGCCAGCAGCTCCTTTCCGGACTACCAGTTCTTC
-	TRBV20-1	TRBJ1-6	-	CSAREGGSPLHF	TGCAGTGCTAGAGAGGGAGGATCACCCCTCCACTTT
-	TRBV29-1	TRBJ2-7	-	CSVGSNSYEQYF	TGCAGCGTTGGTTCAAACTCCTACGAGCAGTACTTC
-	TRBV27	TRBJ2-3	many	CASSLRQVVNGGTQYF	TGTGCCAGCAGTTTGAGACAGGTTGTGAATGGCGGTACGCAGTATTTT
-	TRBV10-1	TRBJ1-1	few	CASSPGATEAFF	TGCGCCAGCAGTCCGGGGGCCACTGAAGCTTTCTTT
TRBD2	TRBV7-8	TRBJ2-1	-	CASSLIPPGRREYRNEQFF	TGTGCCAGCAGCTTAATCCCCCCCGGCCGGCGGGAGTATAGAAATGAGCAGTTCTTC
-	TRBV10-2	TRBJ2-3	few	CASSTTSSTDTQYF	TGCGCCAGCAGTACCACGTCTAGCACAGATACGCAGTATTTT
TRBD1	TRBV3-1	TRBJ1-2	many	CASSQPSTGNYGYTF	TGTGCCAGCAGCCAACCGTCGACAGGGAACTATGGCTACACCTTC
-	TRBV6-5	TRBJ1-2	few	CASAQTNYGYTF	TGTGCCAGCGCTCAGACTAACTATGGCTACACCTTC
-	TRBV28	TRBJ2-7	many	CASSLWSTDYEQYF	TGTGCCAGCAGTTTATGGTCGACGGATTACGAGCAGTACTTC
-	TRBV5-1	TRBJ2-7	many	CASSLILGAEQYF	TGCGCCAGCAGCCTGATCCTAGGGGCCGAGCAGTACTTC
-	TRBV5-6	TRBJ2-4	many	CASSPSGPRKNIQYF	TGTGCCAGCAGCCCCTCAGGACCCCGCAAAAACATTCAGTACTTC
TRBD2	TRBV4-1	TRBJ2-7	-	CASSQEKTSGVYEQYF	TGCGCCAGCAGCCAAGAAAAGACTAGCGGCGTCTACGAGCAGTACTTC
-	TRBV27	TRBJ2-7	few	CASSTRGPYEQYF	TGTGCCAGCAGCACCAGGGGTCCCTACGAGCAGTACTTC
TRBD1	TRBV7-2	TRBJ2-1	few	CASTEATGIYNEQFF	TGTGCCAGCACCGAGGCGACAGGGATCTACAATGAGCAGTTCTTC
TRBD1	TRBV29-1	TRBJ1-4	many	CSAAAGTGHEKLFF	TGCAGCGCCGCCGCCGGGACAGGGCATGAAAAACTGTTTTTT
-	TRBV6-5	TRBJ1-1	-	CASSYSDMVDTEAFF	TGTGCCAGCAGTTACTCCGACATGGTGGACACTGAAGCTTTCTTT
TRBD2	TRBV7-8	TRBJ2-7	many	CASSLARSGRGSYEQYF	TGTGCCAGCAGCTTAGCGCGGAGCGGGAGGGGATCCTACGAGCAGTACTTC
TRBD1	TRBV20-1	TRBJ1-1	few	CSAPGTGNTEAFF	TGCAGTGCCCCCGGGACAGGAAACACTGAAGCTTTCTTT
-	TRBV15	TRBJ2-5	-	CATSRDSSETQYF	TGTGCCACCAGCAGAGATAGTTCGGAGACCCAGTACTTC
TRBD1	TRBV10-3	TRBJ2-5	few	CAISVGWPEDRELQETQYF	TGTGCCATCAGTGTGGGTTGGCCTGAGGACAGGGAACTTCAAGAGACCCAGTACTTC
-	TRBV21-1	TRBJ2-3	few	CASSTSGSTDTQYF	TGTGCCAGCAGCACTAGCGGTAGCACAGATACGCAGTATTTT
TRBD1	TRBV6-2/TRBV6-3	TRBJ2-2	few	CASSRYRGGELFF	TGTGCCAGCAGCCGCTACAGGGGCGGGGAGCTGTTTTTT
-	TRBV2	TRBJ1-1	-	CASRPGVSGTEAFF	TGTGCCAGCAGGCCAGGGGTCTCGGGCACTGAAGCTTTCTTT